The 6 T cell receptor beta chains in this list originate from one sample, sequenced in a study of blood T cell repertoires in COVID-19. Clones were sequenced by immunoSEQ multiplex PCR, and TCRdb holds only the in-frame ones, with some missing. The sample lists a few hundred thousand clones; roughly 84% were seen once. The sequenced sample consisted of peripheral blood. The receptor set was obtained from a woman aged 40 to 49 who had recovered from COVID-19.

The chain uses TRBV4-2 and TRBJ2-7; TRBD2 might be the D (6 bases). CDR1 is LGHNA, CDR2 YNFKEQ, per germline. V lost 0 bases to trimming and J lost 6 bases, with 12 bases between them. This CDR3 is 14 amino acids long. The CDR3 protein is CASSQEVAGPEQYF. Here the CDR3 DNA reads TGTGCCAGCAGCCAAGAAGTGGCGGGGCCCGAGCAGTACTTC.

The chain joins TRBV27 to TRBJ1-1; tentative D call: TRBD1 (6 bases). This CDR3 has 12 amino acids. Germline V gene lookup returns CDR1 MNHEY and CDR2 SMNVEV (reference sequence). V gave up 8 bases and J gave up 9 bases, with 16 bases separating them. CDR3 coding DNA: TGTGCCAGCTTCCGAGATCAGGGGCAAGCTTTCTTT. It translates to CASFRDQGQAFF.

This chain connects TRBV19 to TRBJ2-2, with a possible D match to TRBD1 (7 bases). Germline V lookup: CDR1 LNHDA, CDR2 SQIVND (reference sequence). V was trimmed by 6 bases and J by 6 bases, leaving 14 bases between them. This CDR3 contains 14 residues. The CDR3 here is CASSLQGRSGELFF. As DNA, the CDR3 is TGTGCCAGTAGCTTACAGGGGAGGTCCGGGGAGCTGTTTTTT.

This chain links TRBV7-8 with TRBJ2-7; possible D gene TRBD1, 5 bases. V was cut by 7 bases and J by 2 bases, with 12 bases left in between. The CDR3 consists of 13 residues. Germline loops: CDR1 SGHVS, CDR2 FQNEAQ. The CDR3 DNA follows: TGTGCCAGCAAACAAGGGGTGGCCTACGAGCAGTACTTC. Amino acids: CASKQGVAYEQYF.

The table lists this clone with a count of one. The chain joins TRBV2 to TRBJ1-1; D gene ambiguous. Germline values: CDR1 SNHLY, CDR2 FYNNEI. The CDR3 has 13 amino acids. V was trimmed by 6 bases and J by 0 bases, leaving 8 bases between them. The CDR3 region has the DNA TGTGCCAGCAGGGGAGACATGAACACTGAAGCTTTCTTT. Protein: CASRGDMNTEAFF.

The CDR3 reads CASSPRFGGAEGDNEQFF. The DNA for the CDR3 is TGTGCCAGCAGCCCCCGCTTCGGGGGAGCAGAAGGAGACAATGAGCAGTTCTTC. The J gene is TRBJ2-1, the V gene TRBV7-3; maybe TRBD2 (6 bases). V was trimmed by 5 bases and J by 5 bases, leaving 25 bases between them. Germline assignment: CDR1 SGHTA and CDR2 FQGTGA. CDR3 length equals 18 residues.